Included here is one T cell receptor (beta chain) sequence, with context. Measured with immunoSEQ multiplex PCR; TCRdb has only the in-frame clones, and not every one. The table includes around 200,000 clones, 75% to 90% detected once. Clinical history reported by participants formed the basis on which cohorts were assigned. Germline CDR1 and CDR2: LGHDT and YNNKEL (reference sequence). The CDR3 length is 16 residues. V lost 1 base to trimming and J lost 0 bases, with 10 bases between them. This entry comes from a study of blood T cell repertoires in COVID-19. The sequence was obtained from a man younger than 40 who had recovered from COVID-19. The chain uses TRBV3-1 (or the pseudogene TRBV3-2) and TRBJ1-3; D not resolved. The source material was PBMCs or T cells enriched from blood (not recorded which). The CDR3 DNA follows: TGTGCCAGCAGCCAAGGTTCGGGAGGCTCTGGAAACACCATATATTTT. The encoded protein is CASSQGSGGSGNTIYF.